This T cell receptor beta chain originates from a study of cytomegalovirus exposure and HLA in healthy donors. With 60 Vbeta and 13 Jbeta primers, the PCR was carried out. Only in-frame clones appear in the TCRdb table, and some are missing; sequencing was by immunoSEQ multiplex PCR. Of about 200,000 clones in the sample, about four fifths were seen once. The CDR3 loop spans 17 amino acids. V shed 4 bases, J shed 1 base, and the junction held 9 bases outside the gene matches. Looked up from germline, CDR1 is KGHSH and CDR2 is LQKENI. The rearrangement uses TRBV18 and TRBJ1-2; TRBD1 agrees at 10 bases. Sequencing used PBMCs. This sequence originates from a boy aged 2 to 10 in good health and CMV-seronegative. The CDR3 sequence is CASSRTGTGVDNYGYTF. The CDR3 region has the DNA TGTGCCAGCTCACGTACCGGGACAGGGGTTGATAACTATGGCTACACCTTC.